Listed below are T cell receptor beta chains from one sample, sequenced in a study of T cells in localized non-small cell lung cancer. Repertoires were generated with immunoSEQ multiplex PCR, while TCRdb's copy carries only in-frame clones and drops some. There are about 33,000 clones in the sample; 85% to 90% occur only once, and 3.5% to 5% lies in the top ten. The starting material was peripheral blood, obtained before any cancer treatment. Receptor source: a man aged 40-75 years with stage I lung adenocarcinoma. CDR3s include the opening cysteine and the closing phenylalanine or tryptophan. Each record gives: J gene, D gene, V gene, CDR3 DNA, CDR3 protein. A D gene is named only where the DNA matches it firmly.

TRBJ2-7 | . | TRBV7-2 | TGTGCCAGCAGCTTATGGGCCGGCACGGCAGGCTACGAGCAGTACTTC | CASSLWAGTAGYEQYF
TRBJ2-5 | TRBD1 | TRBV19 | TGTGCCAGTAGTATTGGGGAGACAGGGGGCCGGGGAGAGACCCAGTACTTC | CASSIGETGGRGETQYF
TRBJ1-5 | . | TRBV2 | TGTGCCAGCAGTGATTTAAGGGGAGTCCGGCCCCAGCATTTT | CASSDLRGVRPQHF
TRBJ1-2 | . | TRBV19 | TGTGCCAGTAGCCCGTCCGGTTTCTTTAACTATGGCTACACCTTC | CASSPSGFFNYGYTF
TRBJ1-2 | . | TRBV18 | TGTGCCAGCTCACAGGACCGGGACGTAAACGGCTACACCTTC | CASSQDRDVNGYTF
TRBJ1-1 | . | TRBV6-1 | TGTGCCAGCAGTGAAAGTGGCAGGAACACTGAAGCTTTCTTT | CASSESGRNTEAFF
TRBJ1-1 | TRBD1 | TRBV27 | TGTGCCAGCAGCCTTATAGGGACAGGGATGAACACTGAAGCTTTCTTT | CASSLIGTGMNTEAFF
TRBJ2-7 | . | TRBV20-1 | TGCAGTGCGGTCGGACACGAGCAGTACTTC | CSAVGHEQYF
TRBJ1-6 | . | TRBV6-6 | TGTGCCAGCAGTTACTCGACGGCGGGGAGTTCACCCCTCCACTTT | CASSYSTAGSSPLHF
TRBJ2-7 | TRBD1 | TRBV18 | TGTGCCAGCTCACCGGGACAGGGCGGTGAGCAGTACTTC | CASSPGQGGEQYF
TRBJ2-5 | . | TRBV7-2 | TGTGCCAGCAGCTTAAATAGCGCAGGGAACCGTCAAGAGACCCAGTACTTC | CASSLNSAGNRQETQYF